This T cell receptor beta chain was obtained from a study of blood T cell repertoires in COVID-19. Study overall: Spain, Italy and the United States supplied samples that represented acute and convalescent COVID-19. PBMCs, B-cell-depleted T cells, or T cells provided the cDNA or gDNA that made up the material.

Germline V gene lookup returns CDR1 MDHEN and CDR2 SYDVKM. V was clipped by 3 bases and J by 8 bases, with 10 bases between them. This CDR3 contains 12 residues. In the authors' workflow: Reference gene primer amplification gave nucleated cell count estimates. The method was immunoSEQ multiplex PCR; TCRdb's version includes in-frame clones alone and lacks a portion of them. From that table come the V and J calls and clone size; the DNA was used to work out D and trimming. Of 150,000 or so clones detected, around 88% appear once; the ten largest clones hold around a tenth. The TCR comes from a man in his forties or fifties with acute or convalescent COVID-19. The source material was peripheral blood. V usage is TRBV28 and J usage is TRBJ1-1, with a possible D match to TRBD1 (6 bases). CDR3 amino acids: CASSLRGQEAFF. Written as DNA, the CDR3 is TGTGCCAGCAGTTTGAGGGGACAAGAAGCTTTCTTT.